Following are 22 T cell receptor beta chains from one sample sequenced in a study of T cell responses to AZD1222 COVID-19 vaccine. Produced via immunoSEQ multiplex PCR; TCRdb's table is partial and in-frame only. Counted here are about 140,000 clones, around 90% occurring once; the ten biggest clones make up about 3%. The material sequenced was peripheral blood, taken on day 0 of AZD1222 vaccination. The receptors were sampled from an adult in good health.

This CDR3 is CASSPGAGGLNTEAFF. CDR3 coding DNA: TGTGCCAGCAGTCCCGGGGCAGGGGGTTTGAACACTGAAGCTTTCTTT. The V and J genes are TRBV28 and TRBJ1-1; 7 bases fit TRBD1. CDR1 MDHEN and CDR2 SYDVKM come from the germline V gene. The CDR3 covers 16 residues. V gave up 5 bases and J gave up 0 bases; unmatched junction bases: 9.

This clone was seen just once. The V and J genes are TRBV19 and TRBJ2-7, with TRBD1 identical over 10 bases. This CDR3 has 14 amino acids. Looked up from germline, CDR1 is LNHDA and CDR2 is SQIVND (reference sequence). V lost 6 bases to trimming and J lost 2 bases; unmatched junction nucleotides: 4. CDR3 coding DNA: TGTGCCAGTAGAGGAGGGACAGGGGCCTACGAGCAGTACTTC. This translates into CASRGGTGAYEQYF. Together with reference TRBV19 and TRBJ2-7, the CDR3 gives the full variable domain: DGGITQSPKYLFRKEGQNVTLSCEQNLNHDAMYWYRQDPGQGLRLIYYSQIVNDFQKGDIAEGYSVSREKKESFPLTVTSAQKNPTAFYLCASRGGTGAYEQYFGPGTRLTVT.

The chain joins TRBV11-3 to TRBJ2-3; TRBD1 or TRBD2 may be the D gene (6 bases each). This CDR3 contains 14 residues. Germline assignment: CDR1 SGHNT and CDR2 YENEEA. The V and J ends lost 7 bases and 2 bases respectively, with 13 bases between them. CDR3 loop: CASILGGYTDTQYF. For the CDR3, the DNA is TGTGCCAGCATCCTGGGGGGCTACACAGATACGCAGTATTTT.

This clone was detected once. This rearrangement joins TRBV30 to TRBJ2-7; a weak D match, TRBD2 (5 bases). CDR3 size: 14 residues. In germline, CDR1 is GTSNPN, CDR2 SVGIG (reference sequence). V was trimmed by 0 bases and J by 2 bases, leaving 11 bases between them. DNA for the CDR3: TGTGCCTGGAGTGTACATGTCGGGGCCTACGAGCAGTACTTC. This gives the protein CAWSVHVGAYEQYF. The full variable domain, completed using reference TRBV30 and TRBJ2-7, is SQTIHQWPATLVQPVGSPLSLECTVEGTSNPNLYWYRQAAGRGLQLLFYSVGIGQISSEVPQNLSASRPQDRQFILSSKKLLLSDSGFYLCAWSVHVGAYEQYFGPGTRLTVT.

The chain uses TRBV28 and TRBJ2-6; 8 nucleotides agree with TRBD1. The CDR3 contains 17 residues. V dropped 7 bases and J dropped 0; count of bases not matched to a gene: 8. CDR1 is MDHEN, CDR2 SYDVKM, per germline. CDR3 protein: CASKTTGVRSGANVLTF. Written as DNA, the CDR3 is TGTGCCAGCAAAACGACAGGGGTGCGCTCTGGGGCCAACGTCCTGACTTTC.

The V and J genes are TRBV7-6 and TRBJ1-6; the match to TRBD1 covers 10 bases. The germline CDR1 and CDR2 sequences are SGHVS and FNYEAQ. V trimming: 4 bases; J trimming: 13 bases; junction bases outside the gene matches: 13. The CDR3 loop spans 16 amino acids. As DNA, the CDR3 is TGTGCCAGCAGCTCCGACAGGGGGCAGGGAGGTTCGCCCCTCCACTTT. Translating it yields CASSSDRGQGGSPLHF. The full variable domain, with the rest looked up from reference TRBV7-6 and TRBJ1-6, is GAGVSQSPRYKVTKRGQDVALRCDPISGHVSLYWYRQALGQGPEFLTYFNYEAQQDKSGLPNDRFSAERPEGSISTLTIQRTEQRDSAMYRCASSSDRGQGGSPLHFGNGTRLTVT.

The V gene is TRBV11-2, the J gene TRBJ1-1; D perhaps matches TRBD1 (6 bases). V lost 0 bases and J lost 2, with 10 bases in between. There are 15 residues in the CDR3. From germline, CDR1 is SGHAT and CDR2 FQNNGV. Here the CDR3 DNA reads TGTGCCAGCAGCTTAGACGGCAGGGGAAACACTGAAGCTTTCTTT. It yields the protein CASSLDGRGNTEAFF. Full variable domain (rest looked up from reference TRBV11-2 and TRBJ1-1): EAGVAQSPRYKIIEKRQSVAFWCNPISGHATLYWYQQILGQGPKLLIQFQNNGVVDDSQLPKDRFSAERLKGVDSTLKIQPAKLEDSAVYLCASSLDGRGNTEAFFGQGTRLTVV.

CDR3 DNA sequence: TGCAGCGTTGAAGATATGCCGCGATTACCCCTCCACTTT. Residues: CSVEDMPRLPLHF. The V call is TRBV29-1, the J call TRBJ1-6; D gene uncertain. Germline CDR1 is SQVTM and CDR2 is ANQGSEA. The CDR3 runs to 13 residues. V shed 0 bases and J shed 12 bases, with 12 bases lying between them.

The CDR3 nucleotides are TGTGCCAGCCAGACAGGGTTCAGCTCCTACGAGCAGTACTTC. It codes for CASQTGFSSYEQYF. This chain connects TRBV6-5 to TRBJ2-7, with 7 bases that match TRBD1. Per the germline V gene, CDR1 is MNHEY and CDR2 is SVGAGI. After removal of 8 bases from V and 0 bases from J, the junction contained 7 bases not matched to a gene. This CDR3 comprises 14 residues.

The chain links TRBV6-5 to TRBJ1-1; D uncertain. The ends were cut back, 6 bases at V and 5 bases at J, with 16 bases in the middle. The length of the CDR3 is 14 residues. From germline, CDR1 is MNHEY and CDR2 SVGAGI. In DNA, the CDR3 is TGTGCCAGCAGCCGAAATTCGAGGGTGACTGAAGCTTTCTTT. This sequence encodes CASSRNSRVTEAFF.

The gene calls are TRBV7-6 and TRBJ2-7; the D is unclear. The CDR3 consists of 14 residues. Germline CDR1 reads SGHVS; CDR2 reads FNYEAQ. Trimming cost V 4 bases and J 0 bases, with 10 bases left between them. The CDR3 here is CASSSDWASYEQYF. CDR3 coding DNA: TGTGCCAGCAGCTCAGACTGGGCCTCCTACGAGCAGTACTTC.

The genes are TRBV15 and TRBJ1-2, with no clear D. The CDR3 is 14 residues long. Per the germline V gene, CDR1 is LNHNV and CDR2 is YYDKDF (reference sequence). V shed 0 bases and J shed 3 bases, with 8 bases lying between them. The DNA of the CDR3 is TGTGCCACCAGCAGAGATCGCACAGACTATGGCTACACCTTC. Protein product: CATSRDRTDYGYTF.

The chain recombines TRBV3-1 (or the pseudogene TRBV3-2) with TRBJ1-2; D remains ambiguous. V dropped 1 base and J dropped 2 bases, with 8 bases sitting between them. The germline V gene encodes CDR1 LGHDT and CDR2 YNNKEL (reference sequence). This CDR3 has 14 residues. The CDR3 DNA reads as TGTGCCAGCAGCCAAGCGTCCCAGAACTATGGCTACACCTTC. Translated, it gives CASSQASQNYGYTF.

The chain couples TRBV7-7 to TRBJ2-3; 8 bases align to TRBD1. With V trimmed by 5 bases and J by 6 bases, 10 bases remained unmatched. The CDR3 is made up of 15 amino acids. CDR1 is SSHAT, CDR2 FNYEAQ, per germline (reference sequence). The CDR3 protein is CASSPGPQGADTQYF. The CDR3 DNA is TGTGCCAGCAGCCCAGGACCCCAGGGGGCCGATACGCAGTATTTT.

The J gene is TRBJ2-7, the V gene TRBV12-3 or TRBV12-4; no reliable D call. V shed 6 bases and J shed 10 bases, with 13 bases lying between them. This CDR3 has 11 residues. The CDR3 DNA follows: TGTGCCAGCAGCTTGACGTTCGAACAGTACTTC. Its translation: CASSLTFEQYF.

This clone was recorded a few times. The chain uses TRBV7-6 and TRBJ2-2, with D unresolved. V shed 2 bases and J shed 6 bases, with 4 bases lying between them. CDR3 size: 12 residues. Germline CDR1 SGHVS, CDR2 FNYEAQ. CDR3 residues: CASSLKAGELFF. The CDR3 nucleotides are TGTGCCAGCAGCTTAAAGGCCGGGGAGCTGTTTTTT.

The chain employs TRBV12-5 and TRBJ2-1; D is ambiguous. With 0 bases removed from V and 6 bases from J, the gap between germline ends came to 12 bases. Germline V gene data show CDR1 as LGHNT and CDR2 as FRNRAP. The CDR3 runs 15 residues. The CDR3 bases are TGTGCTAGTGGTTTGGTACTAATCAGGCCCAATGAGCAGTTCTTC. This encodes CASGLVLIRPNEQFF.

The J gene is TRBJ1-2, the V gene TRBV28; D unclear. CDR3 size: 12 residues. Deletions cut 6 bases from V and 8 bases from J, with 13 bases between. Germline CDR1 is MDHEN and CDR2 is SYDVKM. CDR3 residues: CASRYGEGGYTF. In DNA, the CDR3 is TGTGCCAGCAGGTACGGAGAGGGAGGCTACACCTTC.

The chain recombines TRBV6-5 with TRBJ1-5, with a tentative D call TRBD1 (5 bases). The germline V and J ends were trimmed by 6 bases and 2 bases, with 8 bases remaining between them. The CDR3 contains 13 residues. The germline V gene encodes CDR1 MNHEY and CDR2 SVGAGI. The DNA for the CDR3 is TGTGCCAGCAGCCGAGGGGGCAATCAGCCCCAGCATTTT. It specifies CASSRGGNQPQHF.

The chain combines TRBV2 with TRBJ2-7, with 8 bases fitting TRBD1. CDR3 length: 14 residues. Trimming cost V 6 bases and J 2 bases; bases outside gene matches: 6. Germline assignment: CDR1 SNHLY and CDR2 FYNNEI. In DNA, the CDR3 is TGTGCCAGCAGCCCGGCAGGGGGCGCCTACGAGCAGTACTTC. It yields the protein CASSPAGGAYEQYF.

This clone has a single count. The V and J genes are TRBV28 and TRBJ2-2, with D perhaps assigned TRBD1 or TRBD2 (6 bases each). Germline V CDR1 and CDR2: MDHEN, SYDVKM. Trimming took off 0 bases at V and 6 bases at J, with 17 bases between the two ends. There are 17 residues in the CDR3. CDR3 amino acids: CASSLWSLGGGPGELFF. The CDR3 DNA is TGTGCCAGCAGTTTATGGTCTTTAGGGGGAGGCCCCGGGGAGCTGTTTTTT. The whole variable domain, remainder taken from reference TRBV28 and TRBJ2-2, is DVKVTQSSRYLVKRTGEKVFLECVQDMDHENMFWYRQDPGLGLRLIYFSYDVKMKEKGDIPEGYSVSREKKERFSLILESASTNQTSMYLCASSLWSLGGGPGELFFGEGSRLTVL.

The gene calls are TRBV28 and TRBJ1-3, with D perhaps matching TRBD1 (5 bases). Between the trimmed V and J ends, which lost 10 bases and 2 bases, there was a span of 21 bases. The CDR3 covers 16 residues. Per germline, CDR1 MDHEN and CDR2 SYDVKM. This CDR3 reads CATETVGYLAGNTIYF. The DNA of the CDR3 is TGTGCCACCGAGACAGTCGGTTATCTAGCTGGAAACACCATATATTTT.